The 11 T cell receptor beta chains below all came from one sample that was sequenced in a study of blood T cell repertoires in COVID-19. Generated by immunoSEQ multiplex PCR, the TCRdb table keeps only in-frame clones and is missing some. This sample has over 110,000 clones, with more than 70% found just once. Sample: peripheral blood. The receptor source for this set is a human donor in a cohort sampled during active COVID-19.

The chain uses TRBV6-1 and TRBJ2-4, with 9 positions matching TRBD1. In germline, CDR1 is MNHNS, CDR2 SASEGT. The J segment lost 13 bases and the V segment lost 3 bases, leaving 4 bases of the junction unmatched. The CDR3 has 12 residues. CDR3 sequence reads: CASSEGQGLQYF. DNA of the CDR3: TGTGCCAGCAGTGAGGGACAGGGCTTACAGTACTTC.

This chain links TRBV5-4 with TRBJ2-2; 10 bases fit TRBD1. This CDR3 comprises 15 residues. Germline-derived CDR1 and CDR2 are SGHNT and YYREEE (reference sequence). J was trimmed by 6 bases and V by 5 bases; bases with no gene match: 7. The CDR3 bases are TGTGCCAGCAGATCGACAGGGGGCGCCCCCGGGGAGCTGTTTTTT. Protein: CASRSTGGAPGELFF.

This rearrangement joins TRBV29-1 to TRBJ1-2, with a possible D match to TRBD1 (5 bases). Germline CDR1 is SQVTM and CDR2 is ANQGSEA. This CDR3 region has 13 residues. Trimming took 3 bases from V and 4 from J, leaving 12 bases between them. The CDR3 DNA sequence: TGCAGCGTTGAGAAAGGGGTTGCCTATGGCTACACCTTC. Translated: CSVEKGVAYGYTF.

The rearrangement uses TRBV6-6 and TRBJ2-1, with 7 bases matching TRBD2. The CDR3 sequence is 16 residues long. Germline CDR1 is MNHNY and CDR2 is SVGAGI (reference sequence). V trimming: 2 bases; J trimming: 5 bases; junction bases outside the gene matches: 9. CDR3 protein: CASSYRTGGSHNEQFF. The CDR3 DNA follows: TGTGCCAGCAGTTACCGTACCGGGGGGTCCCACAATGAGCAGTTCTTC.

CDR3 DNA sequence: TGTGCCAGCAGTTTACAGGAAAGAAGTCAGCCCCAGCATTTT. Protein sequence: CASSLQERSQPQHF. The chain couples TRBV6-6 to TRBJ1-5; weak D call: TRBD1 (5 bases). The V end was cut by 4 bases, the J end by 6 bases, with 13 bases between. Germline CDR1 MNHNY, CDR2 SVGAGI (reference sequence). The CDR3 loop spans 14 amino acids.

The genes are TRBV5-1 and TRBJ2-1; 10 bases are a match to TRBD2. The CDR3 loop spans 15 amino acids. Unmatched junction bases numbered 7, after V lost 3 bases and J lost 7 bases. CDR1 is SGHRS and CDR2 is YFSETQ in the germline V gene. CDR3 sequence: CASSSLAGALNEQFF. CDR3 DNA sequence: TGCGCCAGCAGCTCTCTAGCGGGGGCTTTAAATGAGCAGTTCTTC. The whole variable domain, filled in from reference TRBV5-1 and TRBJ2-1, reads KAGVTQTPRYLIKTRGQQVTLSCSPISGHRSVSWYQQTPGQGLQFLFEYFSETQRNKGNFPGRFSGRQFSNSRSEMNVSTLELGDSALYLCASSSLAGALNEQFFGPGTRLTVL.

The genes are TRBV6-5 and TRBJ2-7; TRBD2 agrees at 8 bases. The CDR3 has 16 residues. The germline V gene encodes CDR1 MNHEY and CDR2 SVGAGI. V lost 0 bases to trimming and J lost 2 bases; unmatched junction nucleotides: 6. The CDR3 reads CASSYSSGLATYEQYF. CDR3 in DNA: TGTGCCAGCAGTTACTCGTCCGGACTAGCAACCTACGAGCAGTACTTC.

The genes are TRBV6-6 and TRBJ2-7; D may be TRBD2 (6 bases). The CDR3 sequence is 13 residues long. The V end lost 2 bases, the J end lost 4 bases, and 9 bases lay between the germline ends. Germline V gene lookup returns CDR1 MNHNY and CDR2 SVGAGI (reference sequence). The CDR3 sequence is CASSYVGGYEQYF. The DNA of the CDR3 is TGTGCCAGCAGTTACGTGGGGGGATACGAGCAGTACTTC.

The chain is built from TRBV7-6 and TRBJ2-1; 10 bases agree with TRBD2. The ends lost 5 bases at V and 10 bases at J; junction bases unmatched: 5. The CDR3 is 13 amino acids. The germline CDR1 and CDR2 sequences are SGHVS and FNYEAQ. CDR3 bases: TGTGCCAGCAGCCCGCCTAGCGGGGGCGAGCAGTTCTTC. This encodes CASSPPSGGEQFF. Based on the CDR3 plus reference TRBV7-6 and TRBJ2-1, the full variable domain is GAGVSQSPRYKVTKRGQDVALRCDPISGHVSLYWYRQALGQGPEFLTYFNYEAQQDKSGLPNDRFSAERPEGSISTLTIQRTEQRDSAMYRCASSPPSGGEQFFGPGTRLTVL.

This chain uses TRBV7-9 with TRBJ2-1; 12 bases line up with TRBD2. Germline CDR1 SEHNR, CDR2 FQNEAQ (reference sequence). The CDR3 is 19 residues long. Germline trimming cut 4 bases from V and 4 bases from J; bases unmatched to any gene: 14. In nucleotides, the CDR3 is TGTGCCAGCAGCTACGACAAATCCGGGACTAGCGGGCCTTACAATGAGCAGTTCTTC. It yields the protein CASSYDKSGTSGPYNEQFF.

The chain couples TRBV25-1 to TRBJ1-2; no firm D call. Deletions cut 6 bases from V and 9 bases from J, with 17 bases between. The CDR3 contains 13 residues. Germline CDR1 is MGHDK and CDR2 is SYGVNS. In DNA form, the CDR3 reads TGTGCCAGCAGCTCCGGGGTTGGTCGGAGCTACACCTTC. Translation gives CASSSGVGRSYTF.